This is a list of T cell receptor beta chains from one sample in a study of cytomegalovirus exposure and HLA in healthy donors. Only in-frame clones appear in the TCRdb table, and some are missing; sequencing was by immunoSEQ multiplex PCR. The sample includes roughly 170,000 clones, under 90% of them seen just once. The material sequenced was PBMCs. All receptors derive from a male donor in good health and CMV-seronegative. Both conserved end residues are trimmed from each CDR3.

J | V | CDR3
TRBJ2-7 | TRBV7-2 | ASSPFGRLAGTAQY
TRBJ1-2 | TRBV5-1 | ASSLDGGLNYGYT
TRBJ2-2 | TRBV4-2 | ASSLELKATGELF
TRBJ2-5 | TRBV5-5 | ASSLVPTNNQETQY
TRBJ2-7 | TRBV18 | ASSHSLGQGDYEQY
TRBJ2-4 | TRBV7-2 | ASSLVRDGEKNIQY
TRBJ1-1 | TRBV21-1 | ASSKGGPGQGMPVGAF
TRBJ2-5 | TRBV7-9 | SSSLGVGSLAESQETQY
TRBJ2-7 | TRBV2 | ASSDRIFREQY
TRBJ2-3 | TRBV18 | ASSPPTILGTDTQY
TRBJ2-5 | TRBV5-6 | ASSPQGGEETQY
TRBJ1-1 | TRBV2 | ASTEDRLGTEAF
. | TRBV7-9 | ASSLGTDSYEQY
TRBJ1-4 | TRBV6-5 | ASSYYDRGREKLF
TRBJ2-1 | TRBV7-9 | ASTGSAGLEQF
TRBJ2-1 | TRBV7-2 | ASRYNNNEQF
TRBJ1-3 | TRBV5-6 | ASSFIRSSGNTIY
TRBJ2-3 | TRBV15 | ATSRDLAGSTDTQY
TRBJ2-5 | TRBV5-1 | ASDPGAQETQY
TRBJ1-4 | TRBV7-9 | SSSPDRARGEKLF
TRBJ2-1 | TRBV10-3 | AIGLEPYNEQF
TRBJ1-2 | TRBV9 | ASSATGTGLGGYT
TRBJ2-2 | TRBV7-6 | ASSLITSGVPTGELF
TRBJ1-5 | TRBV19 | ASSLSRDRFSNQPQH
TRBJ1-3 | TRBV19 | ASSKKDRVSGNTIY
TRBJ2-2 | TRBV7-3 | ASSLTGPPGELF
TRBJ1-6 | TRBV7-9 | SSRSDRGSSPLH
TRBJ2-7 | TRBV27 | ASALSGSRTYEQY
TRBJ1-2 | TRBV4-3 | ASSQDQRVRGLGYT
TRBJ2-2 | TRBV27 | ASSGLAGELF
TRBJ2-3 | TRBV6-6 | ASRVDQAGLQY
TRBJ2-1 | TRBV1 | TSSQKSGGRLFEQF
TRBJ2-1 | TRBV27 | ASSRLGLAGGNEQF
TRBJ2-3 | TRBV5-4 | ASSPPWRGDKDTQY
TRBJ1-3 | TRBV5-4 | ASSLGTGGGNTIY
TRBJ1-6 | TRBV4-1 | ASSQGQWNSPLH
TRBJ1-3 | TRBV2 | ASSVSQNSGNTIY
TRBJ1-5 | TRBV29-1 | SVVTGGVGNQPQH
TRBJ2-1 | TRBV29-1 | SGSRTAYNEQF
TRBJ1-3 | TRBV11-2 | ASSKPEGSGNTIY
TRBJ2-5 | TRBV19 | ASSILGQGAGEQY
TRBJ2-3 | TRBV5-4 | ASSLIGGFGDTQY
TRBJ2-1 | TRBV5-1 | ASRWGESYNEQF
TRBJ1-4 | TRBV9 | ASSPQQGRREKLF
TRBJ2-3 | TRBV13 | ATQGTSSTDTQY
TRBJ1-5 | TRBV21-1 | ASSKGEVIYSNQPQH
TRBJ2-1 | TRBV5-1 | ASSLGGAVTYNEQF
TRBJ1-1 | TRBV27 | ASGRGTEAF
TRBJ1-1 | TRBV7-2 | ASSLDDRRTEAF
TRBJ2-7 | TRBV10-3 | AISDMGAAYEQY
TRBJ2-3 | TRBV5-4 | ASSLSRGQGASQY
TRBJ1-4 | TRBV4-1 | ASRPDRVGEKLF
TRBJ2-1 | TRBV28 | ASSSRGGALSEQF
TRBJ2-2 | TRBV5-6 | ASSHPGTANTGELF